These 14 T cell receptor beta chains were all obtained from the same sample, sequenced in a study of blood T cells in healthy people across ages. The second PCR ran roughly 7 to 12 cycles with a sample-barcoded 5' primer and J-beta primers. Each CDR3 protein gets one entry after TCRdb re-called the 5' RACE reads with MiXCR. The table includes over a million distinct CDR3 sequences, 35% to 45% detected once. Sequenced input: blood. The source is a young woman in good health.

A few counts support this clonotype. The chain is built from TRBV21-1 and TRBJ2-7. TRBV21-1 is termed a pseudogene. This CDR3 region has 14 residues. The CDR3, as DNA: TGTGCCAGCAGCAAAGCGGCGCACTCCTACGAGCAGTACTTC. It translates to CASSKAAHSYEQYF.

This clonotype was seen more than once but under ten times. V gene TRBV28 combines with J gene TRBJ2-5; maybe TRBD1 (6 bases). Per the germline V gene, CDR1 is MDHEN and CDR2 is SYDVKM. The CDR3 consists of 15 residues. With 4 bases removed from V and 11 bases from J, the gap between germline ends came to 23 bases. DNA for the CDR3: TGTGCCAGCAGTTCGGATGCAGCAGGGGTTAGAGAGCAGTACTTC. Residues: CASSSDAAGVREQYF.

The chain links TRBV20-1 to TRBJ2-6; TRBD2 matches 12 bases. J was trimmed by 3 bases and V by 5 bases; bases with no gene match: 8. The CDR3 has 17 amino acids. Germline V gene lookup returns CDR1 DFQATT and CDR2 SNEGSKA (reference sequence). CDR3 in DNA: TGCAGTGCTTCCCGACTAGCGGGAGAAAGTGGGGCCAACGTCCTGACTTTC. Its protein product is CSASRLAGESGANVLTF.

This rearrangement joins TRBV3-1 to TRBJ1-2, with D perhaps matching TRBD1 (6 bases). Germline V gene lookup returns CDR1 LGHDT and CDR2 YNNKEL (reference sequence). Trimming removed 5 bases from V and 8 bases from J, with 21 bases in between. This CDR3 is built from 15 residues. As DNA, the CDR3 is TGTGCCAGCAGCGAAAGGGGGGACCCTTGGAGGGGCTACACCTTC. Translation: CASSERGDPWRGYTF.

There are a few counts of this clonotype. The V gene is TRBV7-8, the J gene TRBJ2-5; 8 bases line up with TRBD1. Trimming removed 1 base from V and 2 bases from J; junction bases left unmatched: 6. Looked up from germline, CDR1 is SGHVS and CDR2 is FQNEAQ. There are 16 residues in the CDR3. The CDR3 is CASSLGNNRGQETQYF. The CDR3 DNA reads TGTGCCAGCAGCTTAGGAAATAACAGGGGGCAAGAGACCCAGTACTTC.

J is TRBJ2-7 and V is TRBV11-1; TRBD2 matches at 9 bases. The CDR3 totals 15 residues. Germline trimming cut 6 bases from V and 2 bases from J; bases unmatched to any gene: 8. The germline gives CDR1 SGHAT, CDR2 FQDESV (reference sequence). CDR3 in amino acids: CASSPTTSGTYEQYF. The CDR3 nucleotides are TGTGCCAGCAGTCCCACGACTAGCGGCACCTACGAGCAGTACTTC.

The chain carries TRBV7-2 and TRBJ1-1; the match to TRBD1 covers 10 bases. This CDR3 has 19 amino acids. With 5 bases clipped from V and 0 bases from J, the junction kept 15 bases outside the gene matches. Germline CDR1 and CDR2: SGHTA and FQGNSA. The CDR3 spells CASSQPRTGGRYMNTEAFF. In DNA, the CDR3 is TGTGCCAGCAGCCAACCGAGGACAGGGGGAAGATATATGAACACTGAAGCTTTCTTT.

This sequence joins TRBV20-1 and TRBJ2-2, with a weak D call TRBD2 (6 bases). This CDR3 has 15 amino acids. Deletions cut 0 bases from V and 1 base from J, with 9 bases between. CDR1 DFQATT and CDR2 SNEGSKA come from the germline V gene (reference sequence). DNA for the CDR3: TGCAGTGCTAGAGAGGGAGGACTGAACACCGGGGAGCTGTTTTTT. The encoded protein is CSAREGGLNTGELFF.

This clonotype has a handful of counts. The chain is built from TRBV20-1 and TRBJ2-1; TRBD2 matches at 10 bases. The junction had 3 bases not matched to a gene; V was cut back by 2 bases and J by 5 bases. Germline V gene lookup returns CDR1 DFQATT and CDR2 SNEGSKA (reference sequence). The CDR3 has 14 amino acids. CDR3: CSARTSGNHNEQFF. CDR3 DNA sequence: TGCAGTGCTAGAACTAGCGGGAACCACAATGAGCAGTTCTTC.

To note about this clonotype: This may arise from a read error, as a much more abundant clone is one base away. This rearrangement joins TRBV4-1 to TRBJ2-3; TRBD2 matches 7 bases. This CDR3 is 15 amino acids long. The V gene's germline CDR1 is MGHRA and CDR2 YSYEKL. The CDR3 loop reads CASSQTSPVTDAQYF. For the CDR3, the DNA is TGCGCCAGCAGCCAGACTAGCCCCGTCACAGATGCGCAGTATTTT.

There are a few counts of this clonotype. The genes are TRBV7-9 and TRBJ2-4; 8 positions match TRBD2. Germline V lookup: CDR1 SEHNR, CDR2 FQNEAQ (reference sequence). The V and J ends lost 4 bases and 0 bases, in that order; junction bases with no gene match: 8. The CDR3 runs to 17 residues. This CDR3 is CASSSALAGVAKNIQYF. As DNA, the CDR3 is TGTGCCAGCAGCTCCGCCCTAGCGGGCGTAGCCAAAAACATTCAGTACTTC.

The chain combines TRBV6-5 with TRBJ1-4; 7 positions agree with TRBD1. J was trimmed by 7 bases and V by 5 bases; bases with no gene match: 10. Germline V gives CDR1 MNHEY, CDR2 SVGAGI. CDR3 length equals 15 residues. The chain's CDR3 is CASSLRDSEGEKLFF. CDR3 coding DNA: TGTGCCAGCAGTCTGAGGGACAGCGAAGGTGAAAAACTGTTTTTT.

A few counts support this clonotype. This chain connects TRBV20-1 to TRBJ2-2; 10 nucleotides line up with TRBD2. The length of the CDR3 is 13 residues. V was pared by 5 bases and J by 7 bases, with 4 bases of the junction left unmatched. CDR1 and CDR2 from the germline V gene are DFQATT and SNEGSKA (reference sequence). The CDR3 region has the DNA TGCAGTGCTGGAATAGCGGGAGGCGGGGAGCTGTTTTTT. This codes for CSAGIAGGGELFF.

The genes are TRBV20-1 and TRBJ2-3; 15 nucleotides match TRBD2. CDR3 length: 16 amino acids. The V segment lost 3 bases and the J segment 1 base; nucleotides outside the gene matches: 2. Germline V CDR1 and CDR2: DFQATT, SNEGSKA (reference sequence). The DNA of the CDR3 is TGCAGTGCTAGTAGGACTAGCGGGAGGGGCACAGATACGCAGTATTTT. This sequence encodes CSASRTSGRGTDTQYF.